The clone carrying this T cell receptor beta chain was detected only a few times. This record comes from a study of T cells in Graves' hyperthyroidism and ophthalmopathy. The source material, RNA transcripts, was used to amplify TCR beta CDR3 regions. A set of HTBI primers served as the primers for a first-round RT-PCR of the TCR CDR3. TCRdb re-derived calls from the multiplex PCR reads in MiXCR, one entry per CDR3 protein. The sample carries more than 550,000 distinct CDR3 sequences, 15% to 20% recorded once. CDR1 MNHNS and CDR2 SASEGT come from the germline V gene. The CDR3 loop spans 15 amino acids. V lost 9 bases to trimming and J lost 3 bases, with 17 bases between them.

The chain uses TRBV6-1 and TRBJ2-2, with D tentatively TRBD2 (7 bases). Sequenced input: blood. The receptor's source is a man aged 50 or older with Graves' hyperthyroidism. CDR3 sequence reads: CARVEQGGYTGELFF. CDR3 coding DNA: TGTGCCAGGGTGGAACAGGGAGGGTACACCGGGGAGCTGTTTTTT.